This is a list of T cell receptor beta chains from one sample in a study of cytomegalovirus exposure and HLA in healthy donors. The method was immunoSEQ multiplex PCR; TCRdb's version includes in-frame clones alone and lacks a portion of them. The sample lists about 200,000 clones; almost 80% were seen once. Sequencing was done on a sample of PBMCs. The receptors shown here come from a male donor in good health and CMV-seronegative. Both conserved end residues are trimmed from each CDR3.

V gene: TRBV4-1
CDR3 protein: ASRQQVAGGGETQY

V gene: TRBV11-3
CDR3 protein: ASSLGGSQNEQY

V gene: TRBV5-6
CDR3 protein: ASSWGTVTEAF

V gene: TRBV7-6
CDR3 protein: ASSLTTISGANVLT

V gene: TRBV7-9
CDR3 protein: ASSPRRGEDEKLF

V gene: TRBV5-1
CDR3 protein: ASSLGEGGTDTQY

V gene: TRBV18
CDR3 protein: ASSPATSGGTDTQY

V gene: TRBV11-2
CDR3 protein: ASSSRTGVNQPQH

V gene: TRBV7-9
CDR3 protein: ASSLGQFYGYT

V gene: TRBV27
CDR3 protein: ASSSTGLAGFTDTQY

V gene: TRBV19
CDR3 protein: ASSTGTGNYNNEQF

V gene: TRBV27
CDR3 protein: ASSLFTSGESYEQY

V gene: TRBV5-4
CDR3 protein: ASSLGHANTGELF

V gene: TRBV11-2
CDR3 protein: ASSFIRRQGHEQY

V gene: TRBV5-5
CDR3 protein: ASSLRTGDEKLF

V gene: TRBV12-5
CDR3 protein: ASGLSGSTEAF

V gene: TRBV11-3
CDR3 protein: ASSRGETQY

V gene: TRBV27
CDR3 protein: ASSLGQQETQY

V gene: TRBV6-1
CDR3 protein: ASRLPLGDTQY

V gene: TRBV5-1
CDR3 protein: ASSLVRGDEQF

V gene: TRBV18
CDR3 protein: ASSRTQGSYEQY

V gene: TRBV5-1
CDR3 protein: ASSSGTGGMDEQF

V gene: TRBV10-3
CDR3 protein: AIRKGTGEETQY

V gene: TRBV30
CDR3 protein: AWRRGQGLFGANVLT

V gene: TRBV2
CDR3 protein: ASRSGTASYEQY

V gene: TRBV25-1
CDR3 protein: ASGSDNSNQPQH

V gene: TRBV21-1
CDR3 protein: ASRKADRTNEKLF

V gene: TRBV6-5
CDR3 protein: ASSYTTGPPNTEAF

V gene: TRBV18
CDR3 protein: ASSPTTFTGGYT

V gene: TRBV7-9
CDR3 protein: ASSLGGGDNEQF

V gene: TRBV7-9
CDR3 protein: ASSPPAPTSGVYEQY

V gene: TRBV2
CDR3 protein: ASCSGIRTEAF

V gene: TRBV18
CDR3 protein: ASSPPGHPKEQY

V gene: TRBV6-4
CDR3 protein: ASSSSGRNYNEQF

V gene: TRBV28
CDR3 protein: ASSNLYPGTGSIEQY

V gene: TRBV19
CDR3 protein: ASSIQGASTEAF

V gene: TRBV7-3
CDR3 protein: ASSPVSLTEAF